This TCR beta chain is from a study of CD4 T cells in relation to SARS-CoV-2 and coronaviruses. Study-wide points: In roughly 60% of donors, memory CD4+ clonotypes crossrecognized SARS-CoV-2 and at least one common cold coronavirus spike.

The V segment lost 5 bases and the J segment 6 bases; nucleotides outside the gene matches: 4. The CDR3 extends over 13 amino acids. Germline assignment: CDR1 LNHDA and CDR2 SQIVND (reference sequence). TCRdb keeps only in-frame clones here, not all; method: immunoSEQ multiplex PCR. The sample consists of fewer than 25,000 clones, 80% to 85% of them appearing once. The unexposed donors gave CD4+ T cells in about 2011-2019, prior to COVID-19. The cells were cultured for about 10 days before CD4+ T cells were isolated. This clone has more than one count but fewer than ten. Its antigen is not known. The rearrangement uses TRBV19 and TRBJ1-2, with TRBD1 matching over 9 bases. This receptor was identified in a human donor in good health. The sequencing input was CD4+ T cells from PBMCs, cultured in vitro. Here the CDR3 DNA reads TGTGCCAGTAGTGTACAGGGGGCTGATGGCTACACCTTC. This translates into CASSVQGADGYTF.